This TCR beta chain was identified during a study of regulatory T cells in long-lasting Graves disease. This CDR3 has 14 residues. Germline V gene data show CDR1 as LGHNT and CDR2 as FRNRAP. V shed 3 bases and J shed 9 bases, with 15 bases lying between them. Time point here: newly diagnosed GD, antithyroid drugs for less than 3 months. Scientists built the TCR library using RNA that was extracted from PBMCs. Patients met American Thyroid Association criteria for Graves' disease. This clonotype was seen at least ten times. Its antigen is as yet unknown. Investigators prepared the TCR beta libraries by applying iRepertoire HTBI primers and Arm-PCR of CDR3 regions. TCRdb passed the multiplex PCR reads through MiXCR, listing each CDR3 protein once. The sample gives 540,000 or so distinct CDR3 sequences, about 14% of which show up once; roughly 10% is in the top ten. Notes on the study in general: Persistent disease preferred TRBV28, TRBJ1-2 and TRBJ2-5; new disease, TRBV20-1 and TRBJ2-1.

These data also formed part of another study, on T cells in Graves' hyperthyroidism and ophthalmopathy.

Material: peripheral blood mononuclear cells (PBMCs), obtained at new diagnosis, from a patient treated with antithyroid drugs. The gene calls are TRBV12-5 and TRBJ2-4; perhaps TRBD2 as D (6 bases). The clonotype originates from a man aged 30 to 45 with Graves disease. The CDR3 DNA follows: TGTGCTAGTGGTTTAGGAGCCTCCGGGGGCATTCAGTACTTC. It specifies CASGLGASGGIQYF.